The rows below give T cell receptor beta chains drawn from one sample of a study of follicular helper T cells after annual influenza vaccination. Produced via immunoSEQ multiplex PCR; TCRdb's table is partial and in-frame only. The sample has about 11,000 clones, roughly 80% seen once. This specimen consisted of CXCR5- memory CD4+ T cells sorted from blood, obtained 6 weeks after influenza vaccination. The receptors shown here come from an adult who received the influenza vaccine. The CDR3 runs from the conserved cysteine through the conserved F or W. A D gene is named only where the DNA matches it firmly. Size is omitted from some rows. Given values are once, few, many or a class for expanded clones.

j_gene: TRBJ2-7
v_gene: TRBV6-6
abundance: .
d_gene: .
CDR3nt: TGTGCCAGCAGGGCAGAGACCTACGAGCAGTACTTC
CDR3aa: CASRAETYEQYF

j_gene: TRBJ1-2
v_gene: TRBV20-1
abundance: .
d_gene: .
CDR3nt: TGCAGTGGTCAAAGCTATGGCTACACCTTC
CDR3aa: CSGQSYGYTF

j_gene: TRBJ2-3
v_gene: TRBV29-1
abundance: .
d_gene: TRBD1
CDR3nt: TGCAGCGTTGGGACAGGGTTAGGAGATACGCAGTATTTT
CDR3aa: CSVGTGLGDTQYF

j_gene: TRBJ1-2
v_gene: TRBV28
abundance: .
d_gene: .
CDR3nt: TGTGCCAGCAGAAGAAGAGGACAGTCTTATGGCTACACCTTC
CDR3aa: CASRRRGQSYGYTF

j_gene: TRBJ2-1
v_gene: TRBV14
abundance: .
d_gene: .
CDR3nt: TGTGCCAGCAGCCAAGGGGGGGGGCCCTACAATGAGCAGTTCTTC
CDR3aa: CASSQGGGPYNEQFF

j_gene: TRBJ2-7
v_gene: TRBV14
abundance: few
d_gene: .
CDR3nt: TGTGCCAGCAGGATACAATCCGAGGGGGAGCAGTACTTC
CDR3aa: CASRIQSEGEQYF

j_gene: TRBJ1-2
v_gene: TRBV7-2
abundance: few
d_gene: TRBD1
CDR3nt: TGTGCCAGCAGCTTAGGACAGGGGCATGGCTACACCTTC
CDR3aa: CASSLGQGHGYTF

j_gene: TRBJ2-5
v_gene: TRBV2
abundance: .
d_gene: .
CDR3nt: TGTGCCAGCAGTCCCAGGGGAGGGGGCCAAGAGACCCAGTACTTC
CDR3aa: CASSPRGGGQETQYF

j_gene: TRBJ2-3
v_gene: TRBV6-6
abundance: .
d_gene: .
CDR3nt: TGTGCCAGCAGTACCGGGACGGCGTTTGATACGCAGTATTTT
CDR3aa: CASSTGTAFDTQYF

j_gene: TRBJ2-7
v_gene: TRBV2
abundance: .
d_gene: .
CDR3nt: TGTGCCAGCAGTGTACAGGGTTACGAGCAGTACTTC
CDR3aa: CASSVQGYEQYF

j_gene: TRBJ2-2
v_gene: TRBV19
abundance: .
d_gene: TRBD1
CDR3nt: TGTGCCAGTAGTCGTGGCAGGGGGCTGGCTAACTTCACCGGGGAGCTGTTTTTT
CDR3aa: CASSRGRGLANFTGELFF

j_gene: TRBJ2-1
v_gene: TRBV4-1
abundance: .
d_gene: .
CDR3nt: TGCGCCAGCAGCCAAGGGAATGCCGGGGCTTACAATGAGCAGTTCTTC
CDR3aa: CASSQGNAGAYNEQFF

j_gene: TRBJ1-1
v_gene: TRBV10-2
abundance: .
d_gene: .
CDR3nt: TGCGCCAGCAGTGCCAATACCGGCAGGGAGATAACAACTGAAGCTTTCTTT
CDR3aa: CASSANTGREITTEAFF

j_gene: TRBJ1-5
v_gene: TRBV19
abundance: .
d_gene: .
CDR3nt: TGTGCCAGTAGTATCTTGGTGGATCAGCCCCAGCATTTT
CDR3aa: CASSILVDQPQHF

j_gene: TRBJ1-1
v_gene: TRBV5-1
abundance: .
d_gene: .
CDR3nt: TGCGCCAGCAGCCCGGTGGGAAATGGGAACACTGAAGCTTTCTTT
CDR3aa: CASSPVGNGNTEAFF

j_gene: TRBJ1-6
v_gene: TRBV7-8
abundance: few
d_gene: .
CDR3nt: TGTGCCAGCAGCTTAGGGTGGAGGGGTTTGGATTCACCCCTCCACTTT
CDR3aa: CASSLGWRGLDSPLHF

j_gene: TRBJ2-1
v_gene: TRBV19
abundance: .
d_gene: .
CDR3nt: TGTGCCAGTAGTATTGGGGGGACGGCCTACAATGAGCAGTTCTTC
CDR3aa: CASSIGGTAYNEQFF

j_gene: TRBJ1-1
v_gene: TRBV6-1
abundance: .
d_gene: .
CDR3nt: TGTGCCAGCAGTGTCAAGTCGCCAGGAAAGGATGAAGCTTTCTTT
CDR3aa: CASSVKSPGKDEAFF

j_gene: TRBJ1-5
v_gene: TRBV10-3
abundance: .
d_gene: .
CDR3nt: TGTGCCATCAGTGAGTCCCTAGACCAGCCCCAGCATTTT
CDR3aa: CAISESLDQPQHF

j_gene: TRBJ2-5
v_gene: TRBV5-1
abundance: .
d_gene: .
CDR3nt: TGCGCCAGCAGCTTGGGGCAGGGACAAGAGACCCAGTACTTC
CDR3aa: CASSLGQGQETQYF

j_gene: TRBJ2-3
v_gene: TRBV15
abundance: .
d_gene: TRBD1
CDR3nt: TGTGCCACCAGCAGAGATCCCTCGGGACAGGGTTTCACAGATACGCAGTATTTT
CDR3aa: CATSRDPSGQGFTDTQYF

j_gene: TRBJ2-1
v_gene: TRBV9
abundance: once
d_gene: .
CDR3nt: TGTGCCAGCAGCGTAGAGCACCAGGGGATCTACAATGAGCAGTTCTTC
CDR3aa: CASSVEHQGIYNEQFF

j_gene: TRBJ1-1
v_gene: TRBV5-1
abundance: .
d_gene: .
CDR3nt: TGCGCCAGCAGACTAACTGGGGCAGCAATGAACACTGAAGCTTTCTTT
CDR3aa: CASRLTGAAMNTEAFF

j_gene: TRBJ2-7
v_gene: TRBV5-8
abundance: few
d_gene: TRBD2
CDR3nt: TGTGCCAGCGTGCCGGGACTAGCGGCCTACGAGCAGTACTTC
CDR3aa: CASVPGLAAYEQYF

j_gene: TRBJ2-1
v_gene: TRBV6-1
abundance: .
d_gene: TRBD1
CDR3nt: TGTGCCAGCAGTGAAGCGGGGACAGACTACAATGAGCAGTTCTTC
CDR3aa: CASSEAGTDYNEQFF

j_gene: TRBJ2-1
v_gene: TRBV6-1
abundance: .
d_gene: TRBD2
CDR3nt: TGTGCCATCTCTTTCTGGCGGGAGTCGGGCAATGAGCAGTTCTTC
CDR3aa: CAISFWRESGNEQFF

j_gene: TRBJ1-1
v_gene: TRBV2
abundance: .
d_gene: TRBD1
CDR3nt: TGTGCCAGCAGCATTAGACAGGGCGGGGGCACTGAAGCTTTCTTT
CDR3aa: CASSIRQGGGTEAFF

j_gene: TRBJ2-5
v_gene: TRBV5-1
abundance: .
d_gene: .
CDR3nt: TGCGCCAGCAGCCAAGGGGAAGAGACCCAGTACTTC
CDR3aa: CASSQGEETQYF

j_gene: TRBJ2-7
v_gene: TRBV30
abundance: .
d_gene: TRBD1
CDR3nt: TGTGCCTGGGGAAAACAGGGGGCTTGGGAGCAGTACTTC
CDR3aa: CAWGKQGAWEQYF

j_gene: TRBJ1-1
v_gene: TRBV6-5
abundance: .
d_gene: .
CDR3nt: TGTGCCAGCGGACGGGGGGGCCAAGACACTGAAGCTTTCTTT
CDR3aa: CASGRGGQDTEAFF

j_gene: TRBJ1-1
v_gene: TRBV6-5
abundance: .
d_gene: .
CDR3nt: TGTGCCAGCAGTCCGAATCTCAGGGGTGGCGCTTTCTTT
CDR3aa: CASSPNLRGGAFF

j_gene: TRBJ2-7
v_gene: TRBV5-1
abundance: .
d_gene: .
CDR3nt: TGCGCCAGCAGGATAGGGGGGGACAGGAGACTGCACTACGAGCAGTACTTC
CDR3aa: CASRIGGDRRLHYEQYF

j_gene: TRBJ2-7
v_gene: TRBV28
abundance: .
d_gene: .
CDR3nt: TGTGCCGTAGGGGCAGGGAATCGCTTCTACGAGCAGTACTTC
CDR3aa: CAVGAGNRFYEQYF

j_gene: TRBJ2-2
v_gene: TRBV9
abundance: .
d_gene: .
CDR3nt: TGTGCCAGCAGCGCCGGACACGCGAACACCGGGGAGCTGTTTTTT
CDR3aa: CASSAGHANTGELFF

j_gene: TRBJ2-5
v_gene: TRBV7-9
abundance: .
d_gene: .
CDR3nt: TGTGCCAGCAGCTTAGAGGAGGGCCAGTACTTC
CDR3aa: CASSLEEGQYF

j_gene: TRBJ2-7
v_gene: TRBV27
abundance: .
d_gene: TRBD2
CDR3nt: TGTGCCAGCAGTACCGGGACTAGCGGATCCTACGAGCAGTACTTC
CDR3aa: CASSTGTSGSYEQYF

j_gene: TRBJ1-5
v_gene: TRBV10-3
abundance: .
d_gene: .
CDR3nt: TGTGCCATCAGTGATTCCCCTAGTCAGCCCCAGCATTTT
CDR3aa: CAISDSPSQPQHF

j_gene: TRBJ2-5
v_gene: TRBV27
abundance: .
d_gene: .
CDR3nt: TGTGCCAGCAGACAAACAGGGAGTGGGGGTGAGACCCAGTACTTC
CDR3aa: CASRQTGSGGETQYF

j_gene: TRBJ2-5
v_gene: TRBV13
abundance: .
d_gene: .
CDR3nt: TGTGCCAGCAGCCCGAGGGTTTACCAAGAGACCCAGTACTTC
CDR3aa: CASSPRVYQETQYF

j_gene: TRBJ2-7
v_gene: TRBV7-2
abundance: few
d_gene: .
CDR3nt: TGTGCCAGCAGCTTAGCGCAAGAGTACGAGCAGTACTTC
CDR3aa: CASSLAQEYEQYF

j_gene: TRBJ2-5
v_gene: TRBV18
abundance: .
d_gene: TRBD2
CDR3nt: TGTGCCAGCTCAACTAGCGTCCAAGAGACCCAGTACTTC
CDR3aa: CASSTSVQETQYF

j_gene: TRBJ2-6
v_gene: TRBV9
abundance: .
d_gene: .
CDR3nt: TGTGCCAGCAGCCCGACCCTGGGCAGATCATCAACTGGGGCCAACGTCCTGACTTTC
CDR3aa: CASSPTLGRSSTGANVLTF

j_gene: TRBJ2-2
v_gene: TRBV18
abundance: once
d_gene: .
CDR3nt: TGTGCCAGCTCACCTTATAAACAGGGTTACACCGGGGAGCTGTTTTTT
CDR3aa: CASSPYKQGYTGELFF

j_gene: TRBJ1-5
v_gene: TRBV19
abundance: .
d_gene: .
CDR3nt: TGTGCCAGTAGTCTGAAAGGCGTTGTCAATCAGCCCCAGCATTTT
CDR3aa: CASSLKGVVNQPQHF

j_gene: TRBJ1-3
v_gene: TRBV7-6
abundance: .
d_gene: .
CDR3nt: TGTGCCAGCAGCCCTTCAGACGGAAACACCATATATTTT
CDR3aa: CASSPSDGNTIYF

j_gene: TRBJ1-2
v_gene: TRBV6-5
abundance: .
d_gene: .
CDR3nt: TGTGCCAGCAGTTATAAGGTGGGCGGCTACACCTTC
CDR3aa: CASSYKVGGYTF

j_gene: TRBJ1-2
v_gene: TRBV7-8
abundance: .
d_gene: .
CDR3nt: TGTGCCAGCAGCTCGAGTAGGGGCAGGGCGAGCTATGGCTACACCTTC
CDR3aa: CASSSSRGRASYGYTF

j_gene: TRBJ2-2
v_gene: TRBV4-3
abundance: .
d_gene: TRBD2
CDR3nt: TGCGCCACAAGCCATAGCGGGGGCGGGACCGGGGAGCTGTTTTTT
CDR3aa: CATSHSGGGTGELFF

j_gene: TRBJ1-2
v_gene: TRBV15
abundance: .
d_gene: .
CDR3nt: TGTGCCACCAGCAGAGAACTGAACTATGGCTACACCTTC
CDR3aa: CATSRELNYGYTF

j_gene: TRBJ1-1
v_gene: TRBV4-3
abundance: .
d_gene: TRBD1
CDR3nt: TGCGCCAGCAGCCAAGATCGCGGGACAGCGAACACTGAAGCTTTCTTT
CDR3aa: CASSQDRGTANTEAFF

j_gene: TRBJ1-3
v_gene: TRBV10-3
abundance: .
d_gene: .
CDR3nt: TGTGCCATCACTGGGGGGCCGGGAAACACCATATATTTT
CDR3aa: CAITGGPGNTIYF

j_gene: TRBJ2-5
v_gene: TRBV19
abundance: .
d_gene: .
CDR3nt: TGTGCCAGTAGTAAACAGGGGGGGAGGGAGACCCAGTACTTC
CDR3aa: CASSKQGGRETQYF

j_gene: TRBJ2-5
v_gene: TRBV28
abundance: .
d_gene: TRBD1
CDR3nt: TGTGCCAGCTCCCTGGGACAGCAACAAGAGACCCAGTACTTC
CDR3aa: CASSLGQQQETQYF

j_gene: TRBJ2-7
v_gene: TRBV6-8
abundance: few
d_gene: .
CDR3nt: TGTGCCAGCAGTGGGTCTACGCGGAACTACGAGCAGTACTTC
CDR3aa: CASSGSTRNYEQYF

j_gene: TRBJ2-5
v_gene: TRBV6-5
abundance: .
d_gene: .
CDR3nt: TGTGCCAGCAGGAGAACAGGGAAGACCCAAGAGACCCAGTACTTC
CDR3aa: CASRRTGKTQETQYF

j_gene: TRBJ1-2
v_gene: TRBV10-1
abundance: few
d_gene: .
CDR3nt: TGCGCCAGCAGTGAATCCGGGAAAGGAAGCTACACCTTC
CDR3aa: CASSESGKGSYTF

j_gene: TRBJ1-2
v_gene: TRBV5-1
abundance: few
d_gene: .
CDR3nt: TGCGCCAGCAGCTTGCCAGGAGGCGCCCATGGCTACACCTTC
CDR3aa: CASSLPGGAHGYTF

j_gene: TRBJ1-6
v_gene: TRBV19
abundance: .
d_gene: .
CDR3nt: TGTGCCAGTAGTCAAGCCTCCACGGCCCTCCACTTT
CDR3aa: CASSQASTALHF

j_gene: TRBJ1-1
v_gene: TRBV6-6
abundance: few
d_gene: .
CDR3nt: TGTGCCAGCACCAACTCGGGACAATCGAACACTGAAGCTTTCTTT
CDR3aa: CASTNSGQSNTEAFF